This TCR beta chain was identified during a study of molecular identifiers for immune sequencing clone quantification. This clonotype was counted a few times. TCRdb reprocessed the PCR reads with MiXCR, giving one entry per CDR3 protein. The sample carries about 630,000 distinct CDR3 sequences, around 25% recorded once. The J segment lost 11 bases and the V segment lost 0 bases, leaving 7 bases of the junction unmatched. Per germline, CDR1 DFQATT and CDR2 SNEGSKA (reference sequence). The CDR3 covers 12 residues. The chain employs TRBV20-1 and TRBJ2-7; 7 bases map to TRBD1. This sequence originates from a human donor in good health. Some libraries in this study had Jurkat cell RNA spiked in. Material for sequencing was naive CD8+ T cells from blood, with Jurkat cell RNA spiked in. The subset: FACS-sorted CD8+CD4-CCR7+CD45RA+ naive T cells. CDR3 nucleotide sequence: TGCAGTGCTAGAGATCGGTGGGACAGTGAGTACTTC. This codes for CSARDRWDSEYF.